This T cell receptor beta chain appears in the sequencing data of a study of human T cells and chemical hapten exposure. The CDR3 spans 16 residues. Trimming at V came to 0 bases and at J to 6 bases, leaving 7 bases not matched to a gene. Germline CDR1 LGHNA, CDR2 YNFKEQ. TCRdb recomputed calls from the RACE reads with MiXCR, one row per CDR3 protein. The sample lists under 90,000 distinct CDR3 sequences; around 8.8% were seen once. Time point specified: patch test 2, 6 weeks after DPC sensitization. Treatment meaning: therapeutic diphenylcyclopropenone sensitization with weekly scalp DPC. Sample: whole blood, taken in connection with sensitization to the hapten diphenylcyclopropenone (DPC). The origin of this receptor is a woman in her forties or fifties with alopecia areata. Some clones in this sample may be carry-over from other donors' samples. The chain combines TRBV4-2 with TRBJ2-3, with 9 bases identical to TRBD2. CDR3 sequence: CASSQEASGEWDTQYF. The CDR3 coding sequence is TGTGCCAGCAGCCAAGAGGCTAGCGGGGAATGGGATACGCAGTATTTT.